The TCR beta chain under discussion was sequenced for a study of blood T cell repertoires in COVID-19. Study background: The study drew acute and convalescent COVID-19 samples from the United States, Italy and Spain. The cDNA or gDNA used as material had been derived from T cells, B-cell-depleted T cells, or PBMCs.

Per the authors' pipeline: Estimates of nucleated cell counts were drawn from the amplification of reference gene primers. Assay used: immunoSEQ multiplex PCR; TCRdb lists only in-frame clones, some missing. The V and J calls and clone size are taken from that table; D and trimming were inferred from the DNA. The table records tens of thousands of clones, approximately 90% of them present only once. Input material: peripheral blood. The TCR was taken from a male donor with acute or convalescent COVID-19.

This CDR3 reads CASSYRQGLHEQYF. In DNA, the CDR3 is TGTGCCAGCAGCTATAGACAGGGGTTGCACGAGCAGTACTTC. The chain employs TRBV3-1 (or the pseudogene TRBV3-2) and TRBJ2-7, with TRBD1 matching 8 bases. J gave up 5 bases and V 5 bases, and 8 bases lay outside the gene matches. The V gene's germline CDR1 is LGHDT and CDR2 YNNKEL (reference sequence). The CDR3 contains 14 residues.